These 22 T cell receptor beta chains came from one sample sequenced in a study of T-cell memory formation after mild COVID-19. Each CDR3 protein is one row after TCRdb ran MiXCR on the 5' RACE reads. The table has roughly 400,000 distinct CDR3 sequences, approximately 15% seen once. Sequences were obtained from PBMCs or a T cell subset sorted from them (not recorded which). These receptors were obtained from a man younger than 35 who had mild COVID-19 (a few samples of this study predate the infection). Cell type and time point are not known.

The genes are TRBV28 and TRBJ2-1, with D tentatively TRBD2 (6 bases). The germline V gene has CDR1 MDHEN and CDR2 SYDVKM. Trimming cost V 9 bases and J 1 base, with 13 bases left between them. The length of the CDR3 is 14 residues. The CDR3 sequence is CASTTGGSYNEQFF. CDR3 nucleotide sequence: TGTGCCAGTACTACCGGGGGATCCTACAATGAGCAGTTCTTC.

The sample holds a few counts of this clonotype. One end of the junction is discordant with germline, which a read error may explain. This chain uses TRBV6-1 with TRBJ1-2; D is undetermined. Germline values: CDR1 MNHNS, CDR2 SASEGT. This CDR3 contains 13 residues. CDR3 nucleotides: TGTGCCAGCAGTGAAGGCGGCCGGGTAGGCCTCTTCTTC. It specifies CASSEGGRVGLFF.

This clonotype was observed a handful of times. This rearrangement joins TRBV5-1 to TRBJ2-6; a weak D match, TRBD2 (7 bases). From germline, CDR1 is SGHRS and CDR2 YFSETQ. There are 18 residues in the CDR3. V was clipped by 4 bases and J by 2 bases, with 19 bases between them. For the CDR3, the DNA is TGCGCCAGCAGCAGGGACGGGGGGCGGTTAACTGGGGCCAACGTCCTGACTTTC. It is translated as CASSRDGGRLTGANVLTF.

V usage is TRBV25-1 and J usage is TRBJ2-1; TRBD2 is a possible D gene (5 bases). The CDR3 loop spans 16 amino acids. CDR1 is MGHDK, CDR2 SYGVNS, per germline. Trimming cost V 2 bases and J 3 bases, with 14 bases left between them. The CDR3 is CASSEMLGRGYNEQFF. The CDR3 bases are TGTGCCAGCAGTGAAATGCTAGGACGGGGCTACAATGAGCAGTTCTTC.

V and J are TRBV7-9 and TRBJ2-2; 10 nucleotides align to TRBD1. The CDR3 contains 15 residues. Trimming removed 5 bases from V and 5 bases from J; junction bases left unmatched: 5. From germline, CDR1 is SEHNR and CDR2 FQNEAQ (reference sequence). The CDR3 reads CASSEGTGETGELFF. The CDR3, as DNA: TGTGCCAGCAGCGAAGGGACAGGGGAAACCGGGGAGCTGTTTTTT.

There are a few counts of this clonotype. This chain uses TRBV4-3 with TRBJ2-4; D is possibly TRBD2 (5 bases). Germline V gene lookup returns CDR1 LGHNA and CDR2 YSLEER. This CDR3 has 13 residues. V was clipped by 1 base and J by 5 bases, with 6 bases between them. The CDR3 protein is CASSQGEQNIQYF. CDR3 nucleotides: TGCGCCAGCAGCCAAGGGGAGCAAAACATTCAGTACTTC.

The V gene is TRBV10-3, the J gene TRBJ2-1; the D is unclear. CDR3 size: 12 residues. V was clipped by 3 bases and J by 5 bases, with 5 bases between them. Per the germline V gene, CDR1 is ENHRY and CDR2 is SYGVKD. CDR3 DNA sequence: TGTGCCATCAGTGAAGGGCACAATGAGCAGTTCTTC. It codes for CAISEGHNEQFF.

This clonotype has more than one count but fewer than ten. The genes are TRBV28 and TRBJ2-5; possibly TRBD2 for D (6 bases). CDR3 length equals 14 residues. Trimming pared 0 bases from V and 2 bases from J, leaving 7 bases between. The V gene's germline CDR1 is MDHEN and CDR2 SYDVKM. CDR3: CASSLWRGQETQYF. CDR3 nucleotides: TGTGCCAGCAGTTTATGGCGGGGACAAGAGACCCAGTACTTC. The whole variable domain, remainder taken from reference TRBV28 and TRBJ2-5, is DVKVTQSSRYLVKRTGEKVFLECVQDMDHENMFWYRQDPGLGLRLIYFSYDVKMKEKGDIPEGYSVSREKKERFSLILESASTNQTSMYLCASSLWRGQETQYFGPGTRLLVL.

This clonotype appeared a few times. This CDR3 reads CASSRSAGGKDTQYF. The DNA for the CDR3 is TGTGCCAGCAGCCGTTCGGCAGGGGGCAAGGATACGCAGTATTTT. V and J are TRBV7-6 and TRBJ2-3; TRBD1 matches 8 bases. CDR3 length: 15 amino acids. V lost 5 bases, J lost 6 bases, and 10 bases stayed unmatched. In germline, CDR1 is SGHVS, CDR2 FNYEAQ.

The rearrangement uses TRBV15 and TRBJ1-2; 8 bases are shared with TRBD1. The CDR3 has 15 residues. After removal of 5 bases from V and 4 bases from J, the junction contained 9 bases not matched to a gene. Germline values: CDR1 LNHNV, CDR2 YYDKDF (reference sequence). DNA of the CDR3: TGTGCCACCAGCGCAGGACAGGGAGGAACCTATGGCTACACCTTC. Translating gives CATSAGQGGTYGYTF.

The chain couples TRBV29-1 to TRBJ2-7; 8 nucleotides match TRBD1. There are 12 residues in the CDR3. V shed 6 bases and J 0 bases; nucleotides not matched to a gene: 1. Germline-derived CDR1 and CDR2 are SQVTM and ANQGSEA. This CDR3 is CSVGQGSYEQYF. For the CDR3, the DNA is TGCAGCGTAGGACAGGGCTCCTACGAGCAGTACTTC.

This clonotype was observed a single time. The chain couples TRBV15 to TRBJ1-5; tentatively, D is TRBD1 (5 bases). V lost 0 bases, J lost 6 bases, and 12 bases lay in between. The CDR3 consists of 15 residues. Germline values: CDR1 LNHNV, CDR2 YYDKDF (reference sequence). CDR3 bases: TGTGCCACCAGCAGAGATCGGGGGGAGGGTCAGCCCCAGCATTTT. Its protein product is CATSRDRGEGQPQHF. The full variable domain, rest sourced from reference TRBV15 and TRBJ1-5, is DAMVIQNPRYQVTQFGKPVTLSCSQTLNHNVMYWYQQKSSQAPKLLFHYYDKDFNNEADTPDNFQSRRPNTSFCFLDIRSPGLGDTAMYLCATSRDRGEGQPQHFGDGTRLSIL.

This clonotype has only a few counts. The CDR3, as DNA: TGTGCCAGCAGTGGGACAGGGGAAGGTCAGCCCCAGCATTTT. Residues: CASSGTGEGQPQHF. The rearrangement links TRBV2 to TRBJ1-5; 9 bases are shared with TRBD1. The CDR3 consists of 14 residues. V trimming: 4 bases; J trimming: 6 bases; junction bases outside the gene matches: 4. Germline V CDR1 and CDR2: SNHLY, FYNNEI.

This clonotype occurred a few times. The rearrangement links TRBV6-2 or TRBV6-3 to TRBJ2-2; D unclear. V lost 5 bases and J lost 4, with 5 bases in between. CDR1 is MNHEY, CDR2 SVGEGT, per germline. This CDR3 has 12 residues. CDR3 amino acids: CASSRPTGELFF. The CDR3 DNA reads as TGTGCCAGCAGTAGACCCACCGGGGAGCTGTTTTTT.

In its sample, this clonotype was seen a few times. This chain uses TRBV7-9 with TRBJ1-4; D ambiguous. This CDR3 is built from 11 residues. CDR1 and CDR2 from the germline V gene are SEHNR and FQNEAQ (reference sequence). Trimming stripped 4 bases from V and 7 bases from J, with 4 bases between. The CDR3 loop is CASSSREKLFF. The DNA of the CDR3 is TGTGCCAGCAGCTCGCGTGAAAAACTGTTTTTT.

This clonotype was detected only a few times. The V call is TRBV12-3 or TRBV12-4, the J call TRBJ2-5; D may be TRBD2 (7 bases). V was trimmed by 5 bases and J by 3 bases, leaving 16 bases between them. This CDR3 contains 15 residues. The CDR3 sequence: CASSLVGGQEETQYF. CDR3 in DNA: TGTGCCAGCAGTCTAGTGGGGGGGCAGGAAGAGACCCAGTACTTC.

This clonotype was observed a handful of times. The chain couples TRBV7-2 to TRBJ1-1; D unclear. CDR1 SGHTA and CDR2 FQGNSA come from the germline V gene. The CDR3 is 14 residues long. Deletions cut 8 bases from V and 0 bases from J, with 13 bases between. CDR3 nucleotides: TGTGCCAGCGGCCAGGTCCCCATGAACACTGAAGCTTTCTTT. It is translated as CASGQVPMNTEAFF.

This clonotype occurred a few times. V gene TRBV5-1 combines with J gene TRBJ2-3, with TRBD2 matching 9 bases. V was clipped by 4 bases and J by 3 bases; unmatched bases: 9. The CDR3 has 16 residues. CDR1 and CDR2 from the germline V gene are SGHRS and YFSETQ. The CDR3 DNA sequence: TGCGCCAGCAGCGGGGAGCGTAGCGGGAGAACAGATACGCAGTATTTT. Amino acid sequence: CASSGERSGRTDTQYF.

This sequence joins TRBV5-1 and TRBJ2-3; no clear D gene. V lost 1 base and J lost 6, with 9 bases in between. This CDR3 has 13 amino acids. CDR1 and CDR2 (germline): SGHRS, YFSETQ. The CDR3 sequence: CASSLHGVDTQYF. CDR3 bases: TGCGCCAGCAGCTTGCACGGTGTGGATACGCAGTATTTT.

Only a few counts were recorded for this clonotype. The chain is built from TRBV15 and TRBJ2-3; no clear D gene. V was pared by 0 bases and J by 5 bases, with 6 bases between. Germline V gene lookup returns CDR1 LNHNV and CDR2 YYDKDF (reference sequence). This CDR3 comprises 13 residues. CDR3 in amino acids: CATSRDSGDTQYF. Written as DNA, the CDR3 is TGTGCCACCAGCAGAGACTCGGGAGATACGCAGTATTTT. The entire variable domain, with the rest obtained from reference TRBV15 and TRBJ2-3, is as follows: DAMVIQNPRYQVTQFGKPVTLSCSQTLNHNVMYWYQQKSSQAPKLLFHYYDKDFNNEADTPDNFQSRRPNTSFCFLDIRSPGLGDTAMYLCATSRDSGDTQYFGPGTRLTVL.

This chain uses TRBV18 with TRBJ1-1; D is undetermined. The V end was cut by 3 bases, the J end by 5 bases, with 25 bases between. Germline V CDR1 and CDR2: KGHSH, LQKENI. There are 18 residues in the CDR3. In DNA form, the CDR3 reads TGTGCCAGCTCACCGCCCCGAGCGGCCACCCTCCGGAAGACTGAAGCTTTCTTT. As protein: CASSPPRAATLRKTEAFF.

The chain links TRBV6-4 to TRBJ1-1; D is unresolved. CDR3 length: 13 residues. Trimming removed 3 bases at V and 3 bases at J, with 8 bases between. Germline lookup yields CDR1 MRHNA and CDR2 SNTAGT. CDR3 nucleotide sequence: TGTGCCAGCAGTGAAAAGGAGTACACTGAAGCTTTCTTT. It codes for CASSEKEYTEAFF.